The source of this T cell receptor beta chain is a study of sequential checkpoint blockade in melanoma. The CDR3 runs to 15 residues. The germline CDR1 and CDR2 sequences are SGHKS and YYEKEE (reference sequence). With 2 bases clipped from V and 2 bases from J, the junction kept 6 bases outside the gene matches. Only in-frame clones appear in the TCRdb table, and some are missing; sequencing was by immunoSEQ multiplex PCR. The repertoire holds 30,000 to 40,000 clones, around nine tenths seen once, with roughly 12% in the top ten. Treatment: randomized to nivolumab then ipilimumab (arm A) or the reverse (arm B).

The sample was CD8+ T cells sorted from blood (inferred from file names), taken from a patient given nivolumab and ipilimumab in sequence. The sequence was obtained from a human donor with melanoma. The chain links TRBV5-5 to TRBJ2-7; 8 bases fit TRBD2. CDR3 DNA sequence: TGTGCCAGCAGCTTCACCGGACTAGCCGCCTACGAGCAGTACGTC. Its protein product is CASSFTGLAAYEQYV.